Listed here is a single T cell receptor beta chain. Its antigen remains unknown. CDR3 size: 15 residues. V shed 5 bases and J shed 1 base, with 9 bases lying between them. The germline CDR1 and CDR2 sequences are SEHNR and FQNEAQ (reference sequence). This specimen comes from a study of response to subunit inactivated influenza vaccine. One entry per CDR3 protein results from TCRdb running MiXCR on the RT-PCR reads. The sample comprises hundreds of thousands of distinct CDR3 sequences, around 8% of which are singletons, and under 15% rests with the top ten. Points from the study as a whole: There was a suggestion from the authors that each seasonal influenza vaccination recruits few new T cells.

Material: PBMCs from blood, obtained less than 30 months after vaccination. This sequence was found in a man between 50 and 75 years old who received an inactivated influenza vaccine. The chain has TRBV7-9 and TRBJ2-6; unclear D gene. The CDR3 reads CASSGFRSGANVLTF. CDR3 nucleotide sequence: TGTGCCAGCAGCGGCTTCCGATCTGGGGCCAACGTCCTGACTTTC. Drawing the rest from reference TRBV7-9 and TRBJ2-6, the complete variable domain is DTGVSQNPRHKITKRGQNVTFRCDPISEHNRLYWYRQTLGQGPEFLTYFQNEAQLEKSRLLSDRFSAERPKGSFSTLEIQRTEQGDSAMYLCASSGFRSGANVLTFGAGSRLTVL.